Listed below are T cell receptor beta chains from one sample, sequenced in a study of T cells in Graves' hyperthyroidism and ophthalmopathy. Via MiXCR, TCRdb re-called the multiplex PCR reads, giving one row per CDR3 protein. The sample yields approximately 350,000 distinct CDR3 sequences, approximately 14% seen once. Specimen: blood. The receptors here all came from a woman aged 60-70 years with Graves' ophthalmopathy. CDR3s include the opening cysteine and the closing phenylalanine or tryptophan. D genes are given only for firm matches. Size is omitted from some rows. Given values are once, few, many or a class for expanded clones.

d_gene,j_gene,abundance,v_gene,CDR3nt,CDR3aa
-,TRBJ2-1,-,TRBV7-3,TGTGCCAGCAGCTTAAATGCCCAGGACCATGAGCAGTTCTTC,CASSLNAQDHEQFF
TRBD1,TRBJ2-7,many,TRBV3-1,TGTGCCAGCAGCCTCTACGGACAGGGCTACGAGCAGTACTTC,CASSLYGQGYEQYF
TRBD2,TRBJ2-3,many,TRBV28,TGTGCCAGCAGTTTGTCGGGACTAGCGGGAGGGGGTAGCACAGATACGCAGTATTTT,CASSLSGLAGGGSTDTQYF
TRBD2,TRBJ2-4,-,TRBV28,TGTGCCAGCAGTAGTAGCGGGAGGCAGGCCAAAAACATTCAATACTTC,CASSSSGRQAKNIQYF
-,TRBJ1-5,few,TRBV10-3,TGTGCCATCAGTGAGCATAGACAGAGAAATCAGCCCCAGCATTTT,CAISEHRQRNQPQHF
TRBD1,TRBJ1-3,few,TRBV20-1,TGCAGTGCTATAAACCGACAGGGGGGGTACTCTGGAAACACCATATATTTT,CSAINRQGGYSGNTIYF
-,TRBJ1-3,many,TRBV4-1,TGCGCCAGCAGCCAAGTGGGGCGGCGTGGAAACACCATATATTTT,CASSQVGRRGNTIYF
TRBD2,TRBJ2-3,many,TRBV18,TGTGCCAGCATGACTAGCGGTCTCACAGATACGCAGTATTTT,CASMTSGLTDTQYF
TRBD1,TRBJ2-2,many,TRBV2,TGTGCCAGCAGCGGCAGGGGGTCGAACACCGGGGAGCTGTTTTTT,CASSGRGSNTGELFF
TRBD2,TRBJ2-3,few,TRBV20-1,TGCAGTGAGGTGCGGGAGGGCCTGAAAGATACGCAGTATTTT,CSEVREGLKDTQYF
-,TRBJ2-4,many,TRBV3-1,TGTGCCAGCAGCCAAGGAGGGGCTTGGGGGAAAAACATTCAGTACTTC,CASSQGGAWGKNIQYF
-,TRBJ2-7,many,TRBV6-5,TGTGCCAGCAGTTACTCGAGGGTGGGAAGTTACGAGCAGTACTTC,CASSYSRVGSYEQYF
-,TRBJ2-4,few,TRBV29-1,TGCAGCGTTAAGTTGGCGGGAGAGGGGGGCCAAAACACTCAGTACTTC,CSVKLAGEGGQNTQYF
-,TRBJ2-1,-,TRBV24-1,TGTGCCACCAGTGCCATCGGCAATGAGCAGTTCTTC,CATSAIGNEQFF
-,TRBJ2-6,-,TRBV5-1,TGCGCCAGCAGCTTGAGGGGGGACCCCCTCTCTGGGGCCAACGTCCTGACTTTC,CASSLRGDPLSGANVLTF
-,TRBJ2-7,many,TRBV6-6,TGTGCCAGCAGTTACTCTGGCCGACGGGGAGAGCAGTACTTC,CASSYSGRRGEQYF
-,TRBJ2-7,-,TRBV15,TGTGCCACCAGCAGAGATTGGGGCCGCGAGCAGTACTTC,CATSRDWGREQYF
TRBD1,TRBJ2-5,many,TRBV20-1,TGCAGTGCTAGAGAAGACCGGGACAGGGGGCGAGAGACCCAGTACTTC,CSAREDRDRGRETQYF
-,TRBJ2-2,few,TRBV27,TGTGCCAGCAGTTATGTACCCGGGGAGCTGTTTTTT,CASSYVPGELFF
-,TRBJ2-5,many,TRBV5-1,TGCGCCAGCAGCCACGGGGCCGACTCTCCTCAGTACTTC,CASSHGADSPQYF
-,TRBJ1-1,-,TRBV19,TGTGCCAGTAGTATAGAATCCGGGAGACCGAACACTGAAGCTTTCTTT,CASSIESGRPNTEAFF
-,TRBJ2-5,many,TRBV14,TGTGCCAGCAGCCAAGATCTGAGGGAGACCCAGTACTTC,CASSQDLRETQYF
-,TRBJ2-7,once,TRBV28,TGTGCCAGCACCATCGGGCGGAGAGCCTACGAGCAGTACTTC,CASTIGRRAYEQYF
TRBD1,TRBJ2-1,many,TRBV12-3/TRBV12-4,TGTGCCAGCCCGGACAGGGATTCCTACAATGAGCAGTTCTTC,CASPDRDSYNEQFF
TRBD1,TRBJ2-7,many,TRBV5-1,TGCGCCAGCAGCCCAAGACAGGGGGGAGTTAGGAACGAGCAGTACTTC,CASSPRQGGVRNEQYF
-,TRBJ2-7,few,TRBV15,TGTGCCACCAGCAGGAACCGGGACTCCCTTAGCGAGCAGTACTTC,CATSRNRDSLSEQYF
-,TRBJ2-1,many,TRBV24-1,TGTGCCACCAGTGACGATCAGGGCAATGAGCAGTTCTTC,CATSDDQGNEQFF
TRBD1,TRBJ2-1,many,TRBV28,TGTGCCAGCAGTTTATGGAACAGGGGTAATGAGCAGTTCTTC,CASSLWNRGNEQFF
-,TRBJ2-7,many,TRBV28,TGTGCCAGCAGTTTTTTGGGTGGTTCCTACGAGCAGTACTTC,CASSFLGGSYEQYF
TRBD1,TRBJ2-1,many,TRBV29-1,TGCAGCGTTGACAGTGGGACAGGGCACTTGGGCAATGAGCAGTTCTTC,CSVDSGTGHLGNEQFF
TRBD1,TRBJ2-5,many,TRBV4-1,TGCGCCAGCAGCCCACGGGGGACAGGGGACGAGACCCAGTACTTC,CASSPRGTGDETQYF
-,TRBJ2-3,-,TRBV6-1,TGTGCCAGCAACTTAGAGGGACTTCGACCCACAGATACGCAGTATTTT,CASNLEGLRPTDTQYF
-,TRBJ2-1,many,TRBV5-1,TGCGCCAGCAGGCGGGGACACCAGGGTTATTTCTTCAATGAGCAGTTCTTC,CASRRGHQGYFFNEQFF
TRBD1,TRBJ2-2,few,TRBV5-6,TGTGCCAGCAGCTTAAGACAGGGGGTAAACACCGGGGAGCTGTTTTTT,CASSLRQGVNTGELFF
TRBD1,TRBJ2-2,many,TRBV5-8,TGTGCCAGCAGCTCTGGACAGGGGGACTGGGAGCTGTTTTTT,CASSSGQGDWELFF
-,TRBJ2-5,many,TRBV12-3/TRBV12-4,TGTGCCAGCAGTTTAAATTCCAGGGTGGAGACCCAGTACTTC,CASSLNSRVETQYF
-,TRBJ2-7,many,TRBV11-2,TGTGCCAGCAGCCCTTCCAGGGGACCCTCCTACGAGCAGTACTTC,CASSPSRGPSYEQYF